This T cell receptor (beta chain) was recovered during a study of cytomegalovirus exposure and HLA in healthy donors. Primers included in the PCR were 60 Vbeta and 13 Jbeta primers. The method was immunoSEQ multiplex PCR; TCRdb's version includes in-frame clones alone and lacks a portion of them. The data contain tens of thousands of clones, roughly 84% of them seen just once; the ten biggest clones take up more than 3.5%. This clone was picked up a small number of times. Germline V gene data show CDR1 as MNHEY and CDR2 as SVGAGI. The CDR3 covers 8 residues. V was trimmed by 11 bases and J by 12 bases, leaving 10 bases between them.

What was sequenced was PBMCs. The rearrangement links TRBV6-5 to TRBJ1-2; a weak D match, TRBD1 (6 bases). The TCR was taken from a man aged 30 to 45 in good health and CMV-seronegative. CDR3 DNA sequence: TGTGCCGGCGGGGGCAACACCTTC. Translating gives CAGGGNTF.